A selection of T cell receptor beta chains follows, all from one sample in a study of spatial heterogeneity in lung cancer. TCRdb called the 5' RACE reads again in MiXCR, with one record for every CDR3 protein. The sample has tens of thousands of distinct CDR3 sequences; about an eighth are singletons. The sample here was PBMCs, taken at surgery. The receptor source for this set is a male donor with early-stage non-small cell lung cancer. Both conserved end residues are part of each CDR3. A D gene is named only where the DNA matches it firmly. Some rows have no size entry. The others give once, few or many, or a class for an expanded clone.

clone size: -
V gene: TRBV18
J gene: TRBJ1-6
D gene: -
CDR3 protein: CASSPPGQGGSPLHF
CDR3 DNA: TGTGCCAGCTCACCACCGGGCCAGGGCGGCTCACCCCTCCACTTT

clone size: -
V gene: TRBV7-2
J gene: TRBJ2-5
D gene: -
CDR3 protein: CASSFVFGSGAQETQYF
CDR3 DNA: TGTGCCAGCAGTTTTGTCTTTGGGAGTGGCGCACAAGAGACCCAGTACTTC

clone size: few
V gene: TRBV4-2
J gene: TRBJ2-1
D gene: TRBD1
CDR3 protein: CASSARDRGYNEQFF
CDR3 DNA: TGTGCCAGCAGCGCCCGGGACAGGGGCTACAATGAGCAGTTCTTC

clone size: many
V gene: TRBV28
J gene: TRBJ2-1
D gene: TRBD2
CDR3 protein: CASISSGSYEQFF
CDR3 DNA: TGTGCCAGCATATCCAGCGGGAGCTATGAGCAGTTCTTC

clone size: many
V gene: TRBV5-4
J gene: TRBJ2-7
D gene: TRBD1
CDR3 protein: CASSSTLDRGYEQYF
CDR3 DNA: TGTGCCAGCAGCTCAACCTTAGACAGGGGCTACGAGCAGTACTTC

clone size: -
V gene: TRBV27
J gene: TRBJ2-7
D gene: -
CDR3 protein: CASSLSPQSSYEQYF
CDR3 DNA: TGTGCCAGCAGTTTAAGCCCCCAAAGCTCCTACGAGCAGTACTTC

clone size: many
V gene: TRBV28
J gene: TRBJ2-5
D gene: -
CDR3 protein: CASSSGEETQYF
CDR3 DNA: TGTGCCAGCAGCTCCGGGGAGGAGACCCAGTACTTC

clone size: -
V gene: TRBV5-1
J gene: TRBJ2-1
D gene: -
CDR3 protein: CASSLAYEQFF
CDR3 DNA: TGCGCCAGCAGCTTGGCGTATGAGCAGTTCTTC

clone size: -
V gene: TRBV18
J gene: TRBJ2-2
D gene: -
CDR3 protein: CASSPGAPTGELFF
CDR3 DNA: TGTGCCAGCTCACCAGGGGCGCCCACCGGGGAGCTGTTTTTT

clone size: -
V gene: TRBV12-3/TRBV12-4
J gene: TRBJ2-1
D gene: TRBD2
CDR3 protein: CASSFISGTSSNEQFF
CDR3 DNA: TGTGCCAGCAGTTTTATAAGCGGGACTTCTAGTAATGAGCAGTTCTTC

clone size: few
V gene: TRBV7-2
J gene: TRBJ1-4
D gene: -
CDR3 protein: CASRAGRGKVEDEKLFF
CDR3 DNA: TGTGCCAGCCGTGCCGGCAGGGGAAAGGTTGAGGATGAAAAACTGTTTTTT

clone size: -
V gene: TRBV5-1
J gene: TRBJ2-1
D gene: -
CDR3 protein: CASRSDNNNEQFF
CDR3 DNA: TGCGCCAGCAGATCCGACAACAACAATGAGCAGTTCTTC

clone size: few
V gene: TRBV6-4
J gene: TRBJ2-2
D gene: -
CDR3 protein: CASTAESSTGELFF
CDR3 DNA: TGTGCCAGCACCGCAGAATCGTCCACCGGGGAGCTGTTTTTT